This T cell receptor beta chain comes out of a study of T cell responses to AZD1222 COVID-19 vaccine. Method: immunoSEQ multiplex PCR; TCRdb's copy keeps in-frame clones and lacks some. The table has tens of thousands of clones, around 80% seen once. Trimming removed 6 bases at V and 5 bases at J, with 20 bases between. The CDR3 has 15 amino acids. Germline CDR1 reads MDHEN; CDR2 reads SYDVKM. The sample here was peripheral blood, taken on day 0 of AZD1222 vaccination. The chain has TRBV28 and TRBJ2-7; a weak D match, TRBD2 (6 bases). The clonotype originates from an adult in good health. CDR3 nucleotide sequence: TGTGCCAGCAGGGACGGTGGGGGGTCTACCCACGAGCAGTACTTC. Translating gives CASRDGGGSTHEQYF.